The T cell receptor beta chain under discussion was sequenced for a study of response to subunit inactivated influenza vaccine. TCRdb independently ran MiXCR on the RT-PCR reads; one entry per CDR3 protein. The sample lists hundreds of thousands of distinct CDR3 sequences, 10% to 15% occurring once. The germline gives CDR1 MGHDK, CDR2 SYGVNS. The CDR3 spans 16 residues. Trimming at V came to 2 bases and at J to 7 bases, leaving 13 bases not matched to a gene. The sequence was collected from a man in his fifties who received an inactivated influenza vaccine. Sample: PBMCs from blood, taken 35 to 45 days after vaccination. This chain links TRBV25-1 with TRBJ1-2, with 7 bases matching TRBD1. Here the CDR3 DNA reads TGTGCCAGCAGTGAAATGGGACAGACGAAGAGGGGTGGCTACACCTTC. It specifies CASSEMGQTKRGGYTF.